This is a list of T cell receptor beta chains from one sample in a study of cytomegalovirus exposure and HLA in healthy donors. Assay: immunoSEQ multiplex PCR; the TCRdb copy retains only in-frame clones and omits some. Counted here are about 150,000 clones, roughly 85% occurring once; the ten biggest clones make up about 0.64%. The specimen was PBMCs. The receptors here all came from a male donor in good health and CMV-seronegative. Each CDR3 is given with its conserved first and last residue. Each record gives: J gene, D gene, clone size, V gene, CDR3 DNA, CDR3 protein. D genes are given only for firm matches. Size is omitted from some rows. Given values are once, few, many or a class for expanded clones.

>TRBJ2-7|-|-|TRBV10-1
TGCGCCAGCAGTGAGTCGGGGCGAGCCTACGAGCAGTACTTC
CASSESGRAYEQYF
>TRBJ2-3|TRBD2|-|TRBV6-5
TGTGCCAGCACCCTAGCGGGGGCCACAGATACGCAGTATTTT
CASTLAGATDTQYF
>TRBJ2-2|-|-|TRBV2
TGTGCCAGCAGGATGGACTTGAACACCGGGGAGCTGTTTTTT
CASRMDLNTGELFF
>TRBJ1-2|TRBD1|-|TRBV7-3
TGTGCCAGCAGCGGGGGACAGGGTGATGGCTACACCTTC
CASSGGQGDGYTF
>TRBJ1-1|-|-|TRBV9
TGTGCCAGCAGCGTAGGCGGACAGACCTCAGCTTTCTTT
CASSVGGQTSAFF
>TRBJ1-1|-|-|TRBV2
TGTGCCAGTGGACAGCGGGGGAACACTGAAGCTTTCTTT
CASGQRGNTEAFF
>TRBJ2-6|-|-|TRBV7-6
TGTGCCAGCAGTGCAGGGAGGTTCACTGGGGCCAACGTCCTGACTTTC
CASSAGRFTGANVLTF
>TRBJ2-1|-|-|TRBV5-4
TGTGCCAGCAGCTTGCGAGGCTCCTACAATGAGCAGTTCTTC
CASSLRGSYNEQFF
>TRBJ2-7|-|-|TRBV27
TGTGCCAGCAGTCCCTTAGGGGTCTCCTACGAGCAGTACTTC
CASSPLGVSYEQYF
>TRBJ2-5|TRBD2|few|TRBV7-9
TGTGCCACCAGAGAAGCGGGGACGGGGGAGACCCAGTACTTC
CATREAGTGETQYF
>TRBJ2-5|TRBD2|-|TRBV2
TGTGCCAGCATTCCCCCGGGGTTAGCGGGGGGGCAAGAGACCCAGTACTTC
CASIPPGLAGGQETQYF
>TRBJ2-5|TRBD1|-|TRBV5-1
TGCGCCAGCAGCCAGACGACAGGGTTCCAAGAGACCCAGTACTTC
CASSQTTGFQETQYF
>TRBJ1-3|TRBD1|-|TRBV6-1
TGTGCCAGCAGACACGGGACAGTGGATGGAAACACCATATATTTT
CASRHGTVDGNTIYF
>TRBJ2-3|-|few|TRBV19
TGTGCCAGTAGTATACAGGTTGGAACCTCCCCTAGCACAGATACGCAGTATTTT
CASSIQVGTSPSTDTQYF
>TRBJ1-4|-|-|TRBV19
TGTGCCAGTAGTATAGTTACACATGAAAAACTGTTTTTT
CASSIVTHEKLFF
>TRBJ1-2|TRBD1|-|TRBV9
TGTGCCAGCAGCGCCCGACAGGGGACAGGGGTGAATGGCTACACCTTC
CASSARQGTGVNGYTF
>TRBJ2-1|TRBD2|-|TRBV19
TGTGCCAGTAGTCCCCTCCCTTTGGCTAGCGGGGTTAATGAGCAGTTCTTC
CASSPLPLASGVNEQFF
>TRBJ2-2|-|few|TRBV4-1
TGCGCCAGCAGCCAGGGGCCGGGACTGGGTCCCGGGGAGCTGTTTTTT
CASSQGPGLGPGELFF